The 28 T cell receptor beta chains below were found in one sample sequenced in a study of shared clonotypes between healthy human individuals. Method: immunoSEQ multiplex PCR; TCRdb's copy keeps in-frame clones and lacks some. The sample records some 1 million clones, approximately 68% being singletons. The sequenced material came from memory CD4+ T cells sorted from blood. Subset given: CD45RA-negative fraction. The receptor source for this set is a man younger than 35 in good health.

The sample holds one count of this clone. The chain recombines TRBV4-2 with TRBJ2-1; D remains ambiguous. Germline V gives CDR1 LGHNA, CDR2 YNFKEQ. The CDR3 length is 14 residues. With 0 bases removed from V and 10 bases from J, the gap between germline ends came to 13 bases. CDR3 sequence: CASSQDLISWEQFF. The DNA of the CDR3 is TGTGCCAGCAGCCAAGATCTTATCTCGTGGGAGCAGTTCTTC.

This clone has just a few counts. This chain uses TRBV28 with TRBJ2-5; TRBD2 agrees at 9 bases. V lost 10 bases, J lost 5 bases, and 11 bases stayed unmatched. Germline V lookup: CDR1 MDHEN, CDR2 SYDVKM. The CDR3 runs 14 residues. CDR3 amino acids: CANSAGGRGETQYF. The CDR3 region has the DNA TGTGCCAACTCAGCGGGGGGAAGAGGGGAGACCCAGTACTTC.

The chain combines TRBV19 with TRBJ1-5; D gene uncertain. Trimming removed 3 bases at V and 0 bases at J, with 6 bases between. The CDR3 is made up of 14 amino acids. The germline V gene encodes CDR1 LNHDA and CDR2 SQIVND (reference sequence). The CDR3 sequence is CASSIHHSNQPQHF. The CDR3 DNA is TGTGCCAGTAGTATCCACCATAGCAATCAGCCCCAGCATTTT.

V and J are TRBV5-6 and TRBJ2-5; a possible D gene is TRBD1 (5 bases). This CDR3 has 15 residues. Germline V gene data show CDR1 as SGHDT and CDR2 as YYEEEE. Deletions cut 1 base from V and 2 bases from J, with 12 bases between. The CDR3 region has the DNA TGTGCCAGCAGCTTGATTCTGGGGCCGCAAGAGACCCAGTACTTC. Its translation is CASSLILGPQETQYF. The variable domain in full, completed from reference TRBV5-6 and TRBJ2-5, reads DAGVTQSPTHLIKTRGQQVTLRCSPKSGHDTVSWYQQALGQGPQFIFQYYEEEERQRGNFPDRFSGHQFPNYSSELNVNALLLGDSALYLCASSLILGPQETQYFGPGTRLLVL.

V is TRBV30 and J is TRBJ1-5; tentative D call: TRBD1 (6 bases). Trimming took off 5 bases at V and 1 base at J, with 12 bases between the two ends. CDR3 size: 14 residues. Germline CDR1 GTSNPN, CDR2 SVGIG (reference sequence). For the CDR3, the DNA is TGTGCCTGGGGGGGCGGACGGAGCAATCAGCCCCAGCATTTT. Translated: CAWGGGRSNQPQHF. The full variable domain, its missing parts supplied by reference TRBV30 and TRBJ1-5, is SQTIHQWPATLVQPVGSPLSLECTVEGTSNPNLYWYRQAAGRGLQLLFYSVGIGQISSEVPQNLSASRPQDRQFILSSKKLLLSDSGFYLCAWGGGRSNQPQHFGDGTRLSIL.

The chain recombines TRBV7-9 with TRBJ1-1, with D possibly being TRBD1 (5 bases). CDR1 SEHNR and CDR2 FQNEAQ come from the germline V gene (reference sequence). Trimming removed 3 bases at V and 6 bases at J, with 11 bases between. This CDR3 region has 13 residues. CDR3 DNA sequence: TGTGCCAGCAGCTTTCTCCAGGGCCCTGAAGCTTTCTTT. Protein sequence: CASSFLQGPEAFF. Drawing the rest from reference TRBV7-9 and TRBJ1-1, the complete variable domain is DTGVSQNPRHKITKRGQNVTFRCDPISEHNRLYWYRQTLGQGPEFLTYFQNEAQLEKSRLLSDRFSAERPKGSFSTLEIQRTEQGDSAMYLCASSFLQGPEAFFGQGTRLTVV.

Concerning this clone itself: At the DNA level, this CDR3 is encoded by other sequences in the same sample as well. This chain uses TRBV7-8 with TRBJ1-2; D unclear. The CDR3 is 12 residues long. Germline values: CDR1 SGHVS, CDR2 FQNEAQ. The V end was cut by 1 base, the J end by 6 bases, with 6 bases between. The CDR3 DNA reads TGTGCCAGCAGCTTAGGGCCAGATGGCTACACCTTC. Translating gives CASSLGPDGYTF.

The chain combines TRBV7-2 with TRBJ1-5; unclear D gene. V lost 5 bases and J 0 bases, leaving 8 bases between the germline ends. The germline gives CDR1 SGHTA, CDR2 FQGNSA. The CDR3 totals 14 residues. In DNA form, the CDR3 reads TGTGCCAGCAGCCGAGACAATAGCAATCAGCCCCAGCATTTT. Translated, it gives CASSRDNSNQPQHF. The whole variable domain, filled in from reference TRBV7-2 and TRBJ1-5, reads GAGVSQSPSNKVTEKGKDVELRCDPISGHTALYWYRQSLGQGLEFLIYFQGNSAPDKSGLPSDRFSAERTGGSVSTLTIQRTQQEDSAVYLCASSRDNSNQPQHFGDGTRLSIL.

The chain carries TRBV2 and TRBJ1-5, with D possibly matching TRBD1 (5 bases). CDR3 size: 14 residues. Germline-derived CDR1 and CDR2 are SNHLY and FYNNEI. V was pared by 4 bases and J by 0 bases, with 7 bases between. CDR3 residues: CASSGGSSNQPQHF. The CDR3 bases are TGTGCCAGCAGTGGGGGCAGTAGCAATCAGCCCCAGCATTTT. The full variable domain, in which reference TRBV2 and TRBJ1-5 provide the parts outside the CDR3, is EPEVTQTPSHQVTQMGQEVILRCVPISNHLYFYWYRQILGQKVEFLVSFYNNEISEKSEIFDDQFSVERPDGSNFTLKIRSTKLEDSAMYFCASSGGSSNQPQHFGDGTRLSIL.

The chain employs TRBV6-6 and TRBJ2-5; a weak D match, TRBD1 (5 bases). CDR1 and CDR2 (germline): MNHNY, SVGAGI (reference sequence). Trimming took 2 bases from V and 5 from J, leaving 15 bases between them. The CDR3 is 15 amino acids. CDR3 residues: CASSYQGLVGETQYF. The CDR3 nucleotides read TGTGCCAGCAGTTACCAGGGATTGGTGGGGGAGACCCAGTACTTC.

The chain uses TRBV11-2 and TRBJ2-7; TRBD2 might be the D (6 bases). V lost 5 bases to trimming and J lost 3 bases, with 11 bases between them. The CDR3 covers 13 residues. Germline V gives CDR1 SGHAT, CDR2 FQNNGV. The CDR3 DNA reads TGTGCCAGCAGCCTCAGGAGGGACTACGAGCAGTACTTC. Translation: CASSLRRDYEQYF.

This clone has just a few counts. V is TRBV9 and J is TRBJ1-6, with a weak D call TRBD1 (6 bases). With 0 bases removed from V and 11 bases from J, the gap between germline ends came to 12 bases. Germline V CDR1 and CDR2: SGDLS, YYNGEE. The CDR3 has 14 amino acids. The CDR3 DNA sequence: TGTGCCAGCAGCGTAGCCAGGGACAATCCACCCCTCCACTTT. It is translated as CASSVARDNPPLHF.

This rearrangement joins TRBV9 to TRBJ2-3, with D uncertain. The V gene lost 0 bases and the J gene lost 4 bases, with 12 bases spanning the gap. The CDR3 contains 15 residues. Germline values: CDR1 SGDLS, CDR2 YYNGEE. CDR3 in DNA: TGTGCCAGCAGCGTAGGCCCGGGTGGGGCAGATACGCAGTATTTT. Encoded protein: CASSVGPGGADTQYF. Using reference TRBV9 and TRBJ2-3 for the parts outside the CDR3, the full variable domain is DSGVTQTPKHLITATGQRVTLRCSPRSGDLSVYWYQQSLDQGLQFLIQYYNGEERAKGNILERFSAQQFPDLHSELNLSSLELGDSALYFCASSVGPGGADTQYFGPGTRLTVL.

This clone was detected only a few times. Other DNA sequences of this sample code for an identical CDR3. The chain couples TRBV30 to TRBJ1-5; a weak D match, TRBD1 (6 bases). The CDR3 totals 14 residues. Germline assignment: CDR1 GTSNPN and CDR2 SVGIG (reference sequence). V was clipped by 3 bases and J by 4 bases, with 13 bases between them. The CDR3 DNA reads as TGTGCCTGGAGCGGGGGACAACTAAATCAGCCCCAGCATTTT. Amino acids: CAWSGGQLNQPQHF.

J is TRBJ2-5 and V is TRBV27, with 7 positions matching TRBD2. CDR1 MNHEY and CDR2 SMNVEV come from the germline V gene (reference sequence). The CDR3 runs to 13 residues. V lost 10 bases and J lost 5; bases outside the gene matches: 10. The CDR3 bases are TGTGCCACCTCCGCTGGGAGGGGTGAGACCCAGTACTTC. Translation gives CATSAGRGETQYF.

The chain is built from TRBV27 and TRBJ1-6, with 8 nucleotides matching TRBD1. This CDR3 comprises 16 residues. Germline trimming cut 6 bases from V and 7 bases from J; bases unmatched to any gene: 11. Germline values: CDR1 MNHEY, CDR2 SMNVEV (reference sequence). CDR3 region: CASSPLPGQGNSPLHF. CDR3 nucleotides: TGTGCCAGCAGCCCCCTACCCGGACAGGGAAATTCACCCCTCCACTTT.

The chain has TRBV18 and TRBJ2-7; 8 bases fit TRBD1. Germline CDR1 KGHSH, CDR2 LQKENI. The CDR3 spans 15 residues. The V segment lost 4 bases and the J segment 3 bases; nucleotides outside the gene matches: 8. This chain's CDR3 is CASSLRTGSFYEQYF. CDR3 in DNA: TGTGCCAGCTCACTACGGACAGGGAGTTTCTACGAGCAGTACTTC.

The chain uses TRBV4-2 and TRBJ2-5; 8 bases are shared with TRBD1. The CDR3 covers 14 residues. J lost 5 bases, V lost 4 bases, and 6 bases had no gene match. CDR1 LGHNA and CDR2 YNFKEQ come from the germline V gene. The CDR3 nucleotides are TGTGCCAGCAGCCGCGGACAGGGAGGTGAGACCCAGTACTTC. Amino acid sequence: CASSRGQGGETQYF.

J is TRBJ2-1 and V is TRBV27, with D tentatively TRBD1 or TRBD2 (5 bases each). Germline CDR1 is MNHEY and CDR2 is SMNVEV (reference sequence). This CDR3 has 14 amino acids. Trimming removed 2 bases from V and 10 bases from J, with 15 bases in between. The CDR3 bases are TGTGCCAGCAGTTTAACGAAGAGGGGATCGGAGCAGTTCTTC. This gives the protein CASSLTKRGSEQFF.

This clone was observed once. The rearrangement links TRBV4-2 to TRBJ2-4; possibly TRBD1 or TRBD2 for D (6 bases each). CDR3 length equals 15 residues. CDR1 LGHNA and CDR2 YNFKEQ come from the germline V gene. The V end was cut by 4 bases, the J end by 4 bases, with 14 bases between. CDR3 nucleotide sequence: TGTGCCAGCAGCCCCTCGGAGGGGGGAAAAAACATTCAGTACTTC. Encoded protein: CASSPSEGGKNIQYF.

Concerning this clone itself: This CDR3 is also generated by other DNA sequences in the sample. V gene TRBV30 combines with J gene TRBJ1-3; D unresolved. The CDR3 covers 15 residues. CDR1 is GTSNPN and CDR2 is SVGIG in the germline V gene (reference sequence). The germline V and J ends were trimmed by 0 bases and 0 bases, with 9 bases remaining between them. CDR3 protein: CAWSVGRFSGNTIYF. The CDR3 DNA reads as TGTGCCTGGAGTGTAGGTCGCTTCTCTGGAAACACCATATATTTT.

This clone was observed once. The genes are TRBV7-8 and TRBJ2-7; 8 nucleotides match TRBD1. Germline CDR1 reads SGHVS; CDR2 reads FQNEAQ. The CDR3 consists of 13 residues. The V and J ends lost 4 bases and 6 bases, in that order; junction bases with no gene match: 5. CDR3 sequence reads: CASSYPQGGEQYF. The CDR3, as DNA: TGTGCCAGCAGCTACCCACAGGGGGGCGAGCAGTACTTC.

This chain links TRBV5-4 with TRBJ1-2, with 9 bases matching TRBD1. The CDR3 covers 14 residues. The V and J ends lost 6 bases and 2 bases, in that order; junction bases with no gene match: 5. The germline V gene encodes CDR1 SGHNT and CDR2 YYREEE (reference sequence). Written as DNA, the CDR3 is TGTGCCAGCATCCGGACAGGGGAGAACTATGGCTACACCTTC. Its translation: CASIRTGENYGYTF. The entire variable domain, with the rest obtained from reference TRBV5-4 and TRBJ1-2, is as follows: ETGVTQSPTHLIKTRGQQVTLRCSSQSGHNTVSWYQQALGQGPQFIFQYYREEENGRGNFPPRFSGLQFPNYSSELNVNALELDDSALYLCASIRTGENYGYTFGSGTRLTVV.

V gene TRBV11-3 combines with J gene TRBJ2-2; tentative D call: TRBD2 (7 bases). The germline gives CDR1 SGHNT, CDR2 YENEEA. The CDR3 is 14 residues long. V lost 3 bases and J lost 4, with 9 bases in between. As DNA, the CDR3 is TGTGCCAGCAGCTTTGGGGGGGCCACCGGGGAGCTGTTTTTT. Amino acid sequence: CASSFGGATGELFF.

Written as DNA, the CDR3 is TGTGCCTGGAGTGTACCCCGGGGAAGGAGCACTGAAGCTTTCTTT. This codes for CAWSVPRGRSTEAFF. The rearrangement uses TRBV30 and TRBJ1-1; no firm D call. V was cut by 0 bases and J by 4 bases, with 15 bases left in between. The germline gives CDR1 GTSNPN, CDR2 SVGIG (reference sequence). The CDR3 covers 15 residues.

J is TRBJ1-3 and V is TRBV7-2; 8 bases align to TRBD1. The length of the CDR3 is 16 residues. Germline CDR1 and CDR2: SGHTA and FQGNSA. The J segment lost 1 base and the V segment lost 5 bases, leaving 7 bases of the junction unmatched. CDR3 DNA sequence: TGTGCCAGCAGCGATCAACAGGGGGGTTCTGGAAACACCATATATTTT. It codes for CASSDQQGGSGNTIYF.

The rearrangement uses TRBV27 and TRBJ2-3; D gene ambiguous. CDR3 length: 18 amino acids. V gave up 4 bases and J gave up 2 bases, with 22 bases separating them. Germline assignment: CDR1 MNHEY and CDR2 SMNVEV (reference sequence). CDR3 in amino acids: CASSSNPSAIAITDTQYF. In nucleotides, the CDR3 is TGTGCCAGCAGTTCCAACCCCTCGGCCATCGCGATCACAGATACGCAGTATTTT.

V and J are TRBV5-4 and TRBJ2-2, with 7 bases fitting TRBD1. Germline CDR1 SGHNT, CDR2 YYREEE (reference sequence). The CDR3 covers 16 residues. V shed 3 bases and J 4 bases; nucleotides not matched to a gene: 9. The CDR3 nucleotides are TGTGCCAGCAGCTCGGGCCAGGGGGTAGGCACCGGGGAGCTGTTTTTT. Protein: CASSSGQGVGTGELFF.